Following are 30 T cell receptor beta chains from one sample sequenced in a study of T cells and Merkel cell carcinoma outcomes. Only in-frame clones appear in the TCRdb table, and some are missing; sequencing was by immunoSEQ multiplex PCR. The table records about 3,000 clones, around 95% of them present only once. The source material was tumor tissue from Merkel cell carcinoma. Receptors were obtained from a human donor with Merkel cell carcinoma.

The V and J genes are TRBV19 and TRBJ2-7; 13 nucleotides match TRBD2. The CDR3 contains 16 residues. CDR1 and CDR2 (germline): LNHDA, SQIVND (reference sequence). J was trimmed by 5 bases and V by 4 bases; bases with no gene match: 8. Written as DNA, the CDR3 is TGTGCCAGTAGTACAAGACTAGCGGGAGGCTTAAACGAGCAGTACTTC. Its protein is CASSTRLAGGLNEQYF.

CDR3 DNA: TGCGCCAGCAGCTTGGGGGGACGGATGAACTATGGCTACACCTTC. The encoded protein is CASSLGGRMNYGYTF. V and J are TRBV5-1 and TRBJ1-2; possible D gene TRBD1, 5 bases. The V end lost 0 bases, the J end lost 2 bases, and 11 bases lay between the germline ends. Germline V lookup: CDR1 SGHRS, CDR2 YFSETQ. CDR3 length equals 15 residues.

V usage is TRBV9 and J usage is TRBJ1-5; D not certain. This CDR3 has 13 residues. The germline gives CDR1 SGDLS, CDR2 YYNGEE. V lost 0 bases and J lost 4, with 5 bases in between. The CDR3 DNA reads TGTGCCAGCAGCGTAGGGACGAATCAGCCCCAGCATTTT. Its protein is CASSVGTNQPQHF.

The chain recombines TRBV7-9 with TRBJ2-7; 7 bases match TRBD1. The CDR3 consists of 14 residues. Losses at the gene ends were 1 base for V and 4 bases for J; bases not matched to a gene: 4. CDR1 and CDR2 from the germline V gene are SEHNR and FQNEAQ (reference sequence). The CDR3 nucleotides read TGTGCCAGCAGCTTAGAACCACAGGGGTACGAGCAGTACTTC. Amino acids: CASSLEPQGYEQYF.

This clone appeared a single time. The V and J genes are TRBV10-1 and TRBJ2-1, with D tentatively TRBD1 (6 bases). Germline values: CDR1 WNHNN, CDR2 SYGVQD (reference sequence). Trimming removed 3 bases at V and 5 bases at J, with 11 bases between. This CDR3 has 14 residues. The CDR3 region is CASSDTGRNNEQFF. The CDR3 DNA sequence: TGCGCCAGCAGTGATACAGGGCGTAACAATGAGCAGTTCTTC.

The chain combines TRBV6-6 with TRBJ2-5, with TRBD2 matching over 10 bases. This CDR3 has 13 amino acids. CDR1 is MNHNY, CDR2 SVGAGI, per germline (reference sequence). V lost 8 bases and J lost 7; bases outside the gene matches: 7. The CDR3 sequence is CASLSGGARTQYF. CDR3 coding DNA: TGTGCCAGCTTGAGCGGGGGGGCACGGACCCAGTACTTC.

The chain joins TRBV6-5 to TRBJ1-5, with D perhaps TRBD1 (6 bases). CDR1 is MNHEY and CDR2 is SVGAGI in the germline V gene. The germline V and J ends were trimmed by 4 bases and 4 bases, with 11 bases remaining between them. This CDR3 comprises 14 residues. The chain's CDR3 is CASSSRGGNQPQHF. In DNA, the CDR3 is TGTGCCAGCAGTTCCAGGGGAGGTAATCAGCCCCAGCATTTT.

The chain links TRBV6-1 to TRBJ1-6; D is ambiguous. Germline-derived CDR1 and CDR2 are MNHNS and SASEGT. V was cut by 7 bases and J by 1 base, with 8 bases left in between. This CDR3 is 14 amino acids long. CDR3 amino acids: CASTALSYNSPLHF. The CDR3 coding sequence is TGTGCCAGCACTGCGCTATCCTATAATTCACCCCTCCACTTT.

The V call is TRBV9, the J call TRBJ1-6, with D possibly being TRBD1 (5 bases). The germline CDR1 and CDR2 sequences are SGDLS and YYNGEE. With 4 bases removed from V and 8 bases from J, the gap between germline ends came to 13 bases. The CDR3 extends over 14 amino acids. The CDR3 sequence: CASSSAGGYSPLHF. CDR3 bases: TGTGCCAGCAGCTCTGCGGGGGGATATTCACCCCTCCACTTT. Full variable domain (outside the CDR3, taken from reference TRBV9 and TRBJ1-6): DSGVTQTPKHLITATGQRVTLRCSPRSGDLSVYWYQQSLDQGLQFLIQYYNGEERAKGNILERFSAQQFPDLHSELNLSSLELGDSALYFCASSSAGGYSPLHFGNGTRLTVT.

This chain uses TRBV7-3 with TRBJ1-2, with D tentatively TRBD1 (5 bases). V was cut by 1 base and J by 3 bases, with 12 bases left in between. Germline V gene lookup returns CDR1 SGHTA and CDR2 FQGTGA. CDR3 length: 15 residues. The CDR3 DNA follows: TGTGCCAGCAGCTTAAATCTGGGGGGTGACTATGGCTACACCTTC. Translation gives CASSLNLGGDYGYTF.

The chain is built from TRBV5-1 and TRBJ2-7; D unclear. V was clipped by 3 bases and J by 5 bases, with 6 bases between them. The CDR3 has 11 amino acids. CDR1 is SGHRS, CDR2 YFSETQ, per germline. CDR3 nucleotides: TGCGCCAGCAGCTCTGGGAACGAGCAGTACTTC. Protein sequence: CASSSGNEQYF.

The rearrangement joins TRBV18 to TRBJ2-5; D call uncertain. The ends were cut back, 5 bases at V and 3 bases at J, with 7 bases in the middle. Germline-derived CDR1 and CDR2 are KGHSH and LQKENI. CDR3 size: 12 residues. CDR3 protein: CASSSMKETQYF. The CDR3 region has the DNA TGTGCCAGCTCATCCATGAAAGAGACCCAGTACTTC.

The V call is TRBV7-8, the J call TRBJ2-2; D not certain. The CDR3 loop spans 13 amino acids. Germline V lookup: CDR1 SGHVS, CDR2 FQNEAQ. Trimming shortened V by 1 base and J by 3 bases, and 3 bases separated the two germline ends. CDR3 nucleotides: TGTGCCAGCAGCTTAGAGGACACCGGGGAGCTGTTTTTT. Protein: CASSLEDTGELFF.

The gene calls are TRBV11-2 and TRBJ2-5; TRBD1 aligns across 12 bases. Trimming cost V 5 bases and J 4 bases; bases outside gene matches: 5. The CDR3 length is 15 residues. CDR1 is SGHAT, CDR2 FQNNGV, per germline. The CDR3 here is CASSMGQGAGETQYF. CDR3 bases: TGTGCCAGCAGCATGGGACAGGGGGCTGGAGAGACCCAGTACTTC.

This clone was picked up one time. The CDR3 region is CASSPHTGGRDQPQHF. CDR3 DNA: TGTGCCAGTAGCCCCCACACAGGGGGCAGGGATCAGCCCCAGCATTTT. The chain has TRBV19 and TRBJ1-5; 9 positions agree with TRBD1. V lost 6 bases to trimming and J lost 5 bases; unmatched junction nucleotides: 11. The germline V gene encodes CDR1 LNHDA and CDR2 SQIVND (reference sequence). The CDR3 is 16 amino acids.

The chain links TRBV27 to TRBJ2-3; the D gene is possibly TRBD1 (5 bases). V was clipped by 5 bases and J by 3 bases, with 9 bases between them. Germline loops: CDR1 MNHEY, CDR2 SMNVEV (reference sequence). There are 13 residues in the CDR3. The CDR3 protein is CASSHGQTDTQYF. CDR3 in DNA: TGTGCCAGCAGTCACGGACAAACAGATACGCAGTATTTT.

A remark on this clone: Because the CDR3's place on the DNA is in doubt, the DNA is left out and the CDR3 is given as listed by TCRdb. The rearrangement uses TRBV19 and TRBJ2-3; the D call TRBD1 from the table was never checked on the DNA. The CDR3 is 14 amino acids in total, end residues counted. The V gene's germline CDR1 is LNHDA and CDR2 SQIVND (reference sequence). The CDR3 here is CASTSGQGTDTQYF.

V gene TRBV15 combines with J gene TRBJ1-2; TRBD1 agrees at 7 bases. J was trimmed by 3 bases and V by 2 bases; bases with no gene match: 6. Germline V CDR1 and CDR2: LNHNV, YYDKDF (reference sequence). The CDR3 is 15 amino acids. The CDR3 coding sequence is TGTGCCACCAGCAGAAAAGGGGGCGCGTACTATGGCTACACCTTC. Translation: CATSRKGGAYYGYTF.

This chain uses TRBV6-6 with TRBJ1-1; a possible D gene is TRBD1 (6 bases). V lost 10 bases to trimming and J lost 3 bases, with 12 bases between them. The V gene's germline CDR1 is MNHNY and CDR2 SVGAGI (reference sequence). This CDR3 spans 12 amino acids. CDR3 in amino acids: CAITQGDTEAFF. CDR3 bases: TGTGCCATTACACAGGGCGACACTGAAGCTTTCTTT.

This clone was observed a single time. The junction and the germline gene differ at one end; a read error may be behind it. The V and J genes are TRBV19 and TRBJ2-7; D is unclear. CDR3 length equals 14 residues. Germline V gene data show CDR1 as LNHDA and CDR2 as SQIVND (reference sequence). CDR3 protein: CASSLDTPPYEQYF. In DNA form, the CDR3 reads TGTGCCAGTAGTTTAGATACACCGCCCTACGAGCAGTACTTC.

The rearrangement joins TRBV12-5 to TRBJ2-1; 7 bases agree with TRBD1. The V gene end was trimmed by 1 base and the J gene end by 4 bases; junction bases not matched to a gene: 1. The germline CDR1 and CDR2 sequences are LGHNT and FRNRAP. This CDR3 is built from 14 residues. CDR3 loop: CASGLGDRYNEQFF. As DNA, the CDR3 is TGTGCTAGTGGTTTGGGGGACAGATACAATGAGCAGTTCTTC.

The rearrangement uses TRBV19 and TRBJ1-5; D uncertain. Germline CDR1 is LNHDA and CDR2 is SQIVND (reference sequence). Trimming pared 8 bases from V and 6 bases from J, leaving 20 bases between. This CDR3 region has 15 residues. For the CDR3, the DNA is TGTGCCAGTTCTCCACGCGGGGTAACGGGTCAGCCCCAGCATTTT. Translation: CASSPRGVTGQPQHF.

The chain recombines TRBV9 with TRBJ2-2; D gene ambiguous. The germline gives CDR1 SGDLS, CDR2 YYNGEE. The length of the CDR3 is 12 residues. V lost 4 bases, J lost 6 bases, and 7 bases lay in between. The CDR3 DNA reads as TGTGCCAGCAGCCCCGAACCCGGGGAGCTGTTTTTT. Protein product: CASSPEPGELFF.

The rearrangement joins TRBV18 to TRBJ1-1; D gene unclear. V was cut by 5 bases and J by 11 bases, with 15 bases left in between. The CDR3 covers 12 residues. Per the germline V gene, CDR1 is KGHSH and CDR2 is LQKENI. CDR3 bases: TGTGCCAGCTCAGAACCCCAGGCTGCGGCTTTCTTT. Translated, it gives CASSEPQAAAFF.

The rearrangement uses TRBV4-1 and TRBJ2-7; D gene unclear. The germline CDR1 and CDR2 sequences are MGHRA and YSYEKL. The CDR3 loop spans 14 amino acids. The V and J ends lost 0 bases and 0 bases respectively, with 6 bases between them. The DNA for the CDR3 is TGCGCCAGCAGCCAAGAACGGATCTCCTACGAGCAGTACTTC. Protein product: CASSQERISYEQYF.

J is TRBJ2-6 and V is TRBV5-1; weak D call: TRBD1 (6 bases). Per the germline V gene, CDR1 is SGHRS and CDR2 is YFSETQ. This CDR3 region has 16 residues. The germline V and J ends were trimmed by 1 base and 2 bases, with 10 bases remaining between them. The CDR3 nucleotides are TGCGCCAGCAGCTTGATTCCAGGGGCTGGGGCCAACGTCCTGACTTTC. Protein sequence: CASSLIPGAGANVLTF.

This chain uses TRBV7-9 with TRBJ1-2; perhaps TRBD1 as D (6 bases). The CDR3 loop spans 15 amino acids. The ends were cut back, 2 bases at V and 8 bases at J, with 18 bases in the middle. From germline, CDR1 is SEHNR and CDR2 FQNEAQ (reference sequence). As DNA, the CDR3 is TGTGCCAGCAGCTTATTGCAGGGGTCTATACGGGGCTACACCTTC. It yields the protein CASSLLQGSIRGYTF.

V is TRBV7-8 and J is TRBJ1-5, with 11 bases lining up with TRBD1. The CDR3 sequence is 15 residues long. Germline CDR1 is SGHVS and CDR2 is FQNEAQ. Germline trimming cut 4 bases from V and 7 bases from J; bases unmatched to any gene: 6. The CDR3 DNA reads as TGTGCCAGCAGCTGGGGGGACAGGGGGAGACAGCCCCAGCATTTT. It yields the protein CASSWGDRGRQPQHF.

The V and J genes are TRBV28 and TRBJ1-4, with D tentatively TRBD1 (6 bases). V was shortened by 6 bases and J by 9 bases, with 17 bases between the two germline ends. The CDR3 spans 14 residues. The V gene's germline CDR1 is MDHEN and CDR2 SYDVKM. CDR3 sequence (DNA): TGTGCCAGCAGGAGGGGGGGGGCTGCAAAAAAACTGTTTTTT. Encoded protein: CASRRGGAAKKLFF.

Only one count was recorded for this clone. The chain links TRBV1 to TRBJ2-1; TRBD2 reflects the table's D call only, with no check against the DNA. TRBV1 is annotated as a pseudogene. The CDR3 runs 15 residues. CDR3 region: CTSSPLGTSSDEQFF. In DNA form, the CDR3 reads TGCACCAGCAGCCCTCTCGGGACTAGTTCGGATGAGCAGTTCTTC.